This T cell receptor beta chain was found in a study of memory CD4+ T cells and cytomegalovirus serostatus. Study background: This sample comes from healthy Belgian adults, fewer than ten CMV seropositive, 24 seronegative.

As originally analysed: Out-of-frame sequences were removed, leaving a few million distinct TCRbeta sequences. This table comes from immunoSEQ multiplex PCR, and its TCRdb copy is limited to in-frame clones, with some not included. For V, J and clone size, that table is used; D and trimming come from the DNA. The sample consists of 40,000 to 45,000 clones, over 65% of them appearing once. The sort gate was single viable CD3+CD4+CD8-CD45RO+ cells for memory CD4+ T cells. CDR1 is SGHAT, CDR2 FQNNGV, per germline. This CDR3 is 16 amino acids long. With 5 bases removed from V and 0 bases from J, the gap between germline ends came to 14 bases. The count of this clone is one.

Material for sequencing was memory CD4+ T cells from blood. The chain joins TRBV11-2 to TRBJ1-3; D unclear. The clonotype was recovered from an adult in good health and CMV-seronegative. For the CDR3, the DNA is TGTGCCAGCAGCCGCGGATGGAGTTTCTCTGGAAACACCATATATTTT. Its translation: CASSRGWSFSGNTIYF.